One and the same sample provided the 21 T cell receptor beta chains below, sequenced in a study of PD-L1 blockade in urothelial cancer. Specified time point: pretreatment peripheral blood. Only in-frame clones appear in the TCRdb table, and some are missing; sequencing was by immunoSEQ multiplex PCR. This sample has fewer than 65,000 clones, with around 80% found just once. Specimen: PBMCs, collected around atezolizumab (anti-PD-L1) treatment. The receptors originated from a man in his 70s with urothelial cancer.

This sequence joins TRBV4-2 and TRBJ2-3; TRBD2 aligns across 13 bases. The CDR3 has 19 amino acids. Losses at the gene ends were 1 base for V and 4 bases for J; bases not matched to a gene: 11. The germline V gene has CDR1 LGHNA and CDR2 YNFKEQ. The CDR3 loop is CASSQAQLAGGPGADTQYF. In DNA, the CDR3 is TGTGCCAGCAGCCAAGCCCAACTAGCGGGAGGGCCGGGGGCAGATACGCAGTATTTT.

This clone was observed a handful of times. This chain links TRBV2 with TRBJ1-1, with D possibly TRBD1 on 5 matching bases. V lost 4 bases and J 0 bases, leaving 6 bases between the germline ends. Germline CDR1 and CDR2: SNHLY and FYNNEI. The length of the CDR3 is 13 residues. CDR3 region: CASSARVNTEAFF. The CDR3 bases are TGTGCCAGCAGTGCCAGGGTGAACACTGAAGCTTTCTTT.

The CDR3 DNA is TGCGCCAGCAGCCAAGTCAAGGGAGTGGGCGAGCAGTACTTC. This gives the protein CASSQVKGVGEQYF. The chain recombines TRBV4-3 with TRBJ2-7; TRBD2 is a possible D gene (5 bases). Trimming pared 1 base from V and 6 bases from J, leaving 13 bases between. In germline, CDR1 is LGHNA, CDR2 YSLEER. The CDR3 runs 14 residues.

This rearrangement joins TRBV6-4 to TRBJ1-5; D ambiguous. Germline loops: CDR1 MRHNA, CDR2 SNTAGT. The ends were cut back, 0 bases at V and 4 bases at J, with 4 bases in the middle. The CDR3 extends over 13 amino acids. CDR3: CASSDSANQPQHF. The CDR3 DNA is TGTGCCAGCAGTGACTCCGCGAATCAGCCCCAGCATTTT.

The gene calls are TRBV7-2 and TRBJ1-2, with a tentative D call TRBD1 (6 bases). This CDR3 is built from 16 residues. Germline CDR1 reads SGHTA; CDR2 reads FQGNSA. V lost 5 bases and J 8 bases, leaving 24 bases between the germline ends. The CDR3 reads CASSTDSGASLRGYTF. Here the CDR3 DNA reads TGTGCCAGCAGCACCGACTCAGGGGCGAGTCTTCGAGGCTACACCTTC. The variable domain in full, completed from reference TRBV7-2 and TRBJ1-2, reads GAGVSQSPSNKVTEKGKDVELRCDPISGHTALYWYRQSLGQGLEFLIYFQGNSAPDKSGLPSDRFSAERTGGSVSTLTIQRTQQEDSAVYLCASSTDSGASLRGYTFGSGTRLTVV.

This rearrangement joins TRBV4-3 to TRBJ1-1; D unresolved. The V end lost 0 bases, the J end lost 11 bases, and 13 bases lay between the germline ends. The CDR3 contains 13 residues. Germline V gene lookup returns CDR1 LGHNA and CDR2 YSLEER. The CDR3 sequence: CASSQDPGGGAFF. The CDR3 DNA is TGCGCCAGCAGCCAAGATCCGGGCGGAGGGGCTTTCTTT.

The chain employs TRBV4-3 and TRBJ1-5; D is possibly TRBD1 (6 bases). The germline V and J ends were trimmed by 1 base and 6 bases, with 13 bases remaining between them. The length of the CDR3 is 15 residues. The V gene's germline CDR1 is LGHNA and CDR2 YSLEER. CDR3: CASSQGRGGSQPQHF. Here the CDR3 DNA reads TGCGCCAGCAGCCAAGGTAGGGGGGGATCTCAGCCCCAGCATTTT.

Here the CDR3 reads CASSQDLGGSNTEAFF. CDR3 nucleotide sequence: TGTGCCAGCAGCCAAGACCTGGGGGGGTCGAACACTGAAGCTTTCTTT. V usage is TRBV4-2 and J usage is TRBJ1-1; D is possibly TRBD1 (5 bases). The CDR3 has 16 amino acids. CDR1 LGHNA and CDR2 YNFKEQ come from the germline V gene. V lost 0 bases and J lost 1, with 12 bases in between.

This sequence joins TRBV9 and TRBJ1-2; 8 bases match TRBD1. Germline V gene data show CDR1 as SGDLS and CDR2 as YYNGEE. The ends lost 3 bases at V and 2 bases at J; junction bases unmatched: 6. The CDR3 length is 15 residues. The CDR3 reads CASSAGTGVNYGYTF. CDR3 coding DNA: TGTGCCAGCAGCGCCGGGACAGGAGTAAACTATGGCTACACCTTC.

This chain's CDR3 is CSARLNYGYTF. CDR3 nucleotides: TGCAGTGCTCGACTTAACTATGGCTACACCTTC. This rearrangement joins TRBV20-1 to TRBJ1-2, with D uncertain. V lost 5 bases to trimming and J lost 1 base, with 5 bases between them. The CDR3 is made up of 11 amino acids. Germline values: CDR1 DFQATT, CDR2 SNEGSKA (reference sequence).

The chain has TRBV19 and TRBJ1-5, with 7 positions matching TRBD1. The CDR3 runs to 15 residues. Germline-derived CDR1 and CDR2 are LNHDA and SQIVND (reference sequence). Losses at the gene ends were 5 bases for V and 1 base for J; bases not matched to a gene: 5. The CDR3 coding sequence is TGTGCCAGTAGTGGAACAGGGGCCAGCAATCAGCCCCAGCATTTT. Its translation is CASSGTGASNQPQHF.

The chain uses TRBV7-9 and TRBJ1-1; 10 nucleotides agree with TRBD1. Germline trimming cut 8 bases from V and 4 bases from J; bases unmatched to any gene: 19. Germline V gene data show CDR1 as SEHNR and CDR2 as FQNEAQ (reference sequence). The CDR3 spans 18 residues. As DNA, the CDR3 is TGTGCCAGCCGGACCGACAGGGGGCGAAGGGTTACGGCCACTGAAGCTTTCTTT. Translated, it gives CASRTDRGRRVTATEAFF.

This chain links TRBV25-1 with TRBJ2-7, with D perhaps matching TRBD1 (6 bases). The germline V gene has CDR1 MGHDK and CDR2 SYGVNS. Deletions cut 5 bases from V and 2 bases from J, with 10 bases between. CDR3 length equals 13 residues. The CDR3 spells CASSITGTYEQYF. The CDR3 DNA is TGTGCCAGCAGTATCACAGGGACCTACGAGCAGTACTTC.

V gene TRBV18 combines with J gene TRBJ1-6; 10 bases align to TRBD1. Germline loops: CDR1 KGHSH, CDR2 LQKENI. V was pared by 6 bases and J by 13 bases, with 9 bases of the junction left unmatched. CDR3 size: 14 residues. This CDR3 reads CASSLDRGQTPLHF. The CDR3 region has the DNA TGTGCCAGCTCCCTCGACAGGGGGCAAACTCCCCTCCACTTT. The full variable domain, rest sourced from reference TRBV18 and TRBJ1-6, is NAGVMQNPRHLVRRRGQEARLRCSPMKGHSHVYWYRQLPEEGLKFMVYLQKENIIDESGMPKERFSAEFPKEGPSILRIQQVVRGDSAAYFCASSLDRGQTPLHFGNGTRLTVT.

The chain combines TRBV6-4 with TRBJ2-1; maybe TRBD2 (6 bases). The V gene's germline CDR1 is MRHNA and CDR2 SNTAGT. The CDR3 totals 13 residues. The germline V and J ends were trimmed by 4 bases and 4 bases, with 8 bases remaining between them. CDR3 DNA: TGTGCCAGCAGTGTCAGCGGGTACAATGAGCAGTTCTTC. Encoded protein: CASSVSGYNEQFF.

The chain recombines TRBV5-1 with TRBJ2-3, with 11 bases identical to TRBD1. Germline CDR1 reads SGHRS; CDR2 reads YFSETQ. The CDR3 length is 15 residues. J was trimmed by 6 bases and V by 3 bases; bases with no gene match: 6. This chain's CDR3 is CASSSGQGERDTQYF. The DNA for the CDR3 is TGCGCCAGCAGCTCGGGACAGGGGGAAAGGGATACGCAGTATTTT.

This clone was seen a handful of times. The J gene is TRBJ2-3, the V gene TRBV7-2; perhaps TRBD2 as D (7 bases). The germline gives CDR1 SGHTA, CDR2 FQGNSA. The CDR3 has 15 amino acids. Trimming pared 2 bases from V and 2 bases from J, leaving 11 bases between. The CDR3 here is CASSLSGTPTDTQYF. The CDR3 bases are TGTGCCAGCAGCTTAAGCGGGACACCCACAGATACGCAGTATTTT.

The rearrangement uses TRBV5-5 and TRBJ2-2; 7 bases agree with TRBD2. This CDR3 has 16 amino acids. The V gene end was trimmed by 5 bases and the J gene end by 6 bases; junction bases not matched to a gene: 13. The germline gives CDR1 SGHKS, CDR2 YYEKEE (reference sequence). CDR3 sequence (DNA): TGTGCCAGCAGTTCTATCCCGGGAGCGGGGTCCGGGGAGCTGTTTTTT. It codes for CASSSIPGAGSGELFF. The full variable domain, completed using reference TRBV5-5 and TRBJ2-2, is DAGVTQSPTHLIKTRGQQVTLRCSPISGHKSVSWYQQVLGQGPQFIFQYYEKEERGRGNFPDRFSARQFPNYSSELNVNALLLGDSALYLCASSSIPGAGSGELFFGEGSRLTVL.

This clone was detected a few times. V usage is TRBV9 and J usage is TRBJ1-2; 10 bases match TRBD1. The V gene's germline CDR1 is SGDLS and CDR2 YYNGEE. V lost 4 bases and J lost 6; bases outside the gene matches: 6. This CDR3 region has 14 residues. CDR3 sequence (DNA): TGTGCCAGCAGCACAACCGGGACAGGGGATGGCTACACCTTC. Translating gives CASSTTGTGDGYTF.

The sample holds one count of this clone. J is TRBJ2-3 and V is TRBV6-6; 10 positions agree with TRBD2. CDR1 and CDR2 from the germline V gene are MNHNY and SVGAGI (reference sequence). The CDR3 is 15 residues long. J lost 3 bases, V lost 6 bases, and 6 bases had no gene match. The CDR3 region has the DNA TGTGCCAGCAGGCCTCCGGGACTAGCGACAGATACGCAGTATTTT. It encodes CASRPPGLATDTQYF.

The genes are TRBV19 and TRBJ1-1; no clear D. CDR3 length equals 13 residues. Trimming took 7 bases from V and 4 from J, leaving 13 bases between them. CDR1 and CDR2 from the germline V gene are LNHDA and SQIVND (reference sequence). The CDR3 region has the DNA TGTGCCAGTACTCTTCGGCCGGGCACTGAAGCTTTCTTT. It yields the protein CASTLRPGTEAFF.